This TCR beta chain was found in a study of cytomegalovirus exposure and HLA in healthy donors. The CDR3 is 13 amino acids. Germline lookup yields CDR1 SGDLS and CDR2 YYNGEE. V dropped 5 bases and J dropped 8 bases, with 14 bases sitting between them. PCR amplification relied on 60 Vbeta primers (plus 13 Jbeta primers). Some clones are missing from TCRdb's copy, which holds only in-frame ones; the method was immunoSEQ multiplex PCR. The profile shows about 200,000 clones, 75% to 90% of them singletons. A single count supports this clone. Antigen specificity is unknown. Study outcomes and limitations: Common viral pathogens seemed, in a later analysis, to connect with several of the most significant clusters. In vitro data verified a few CMV-associated chains as specific for CMV antigens.

This clonotype originated in a woman aged 25-40 years in good health and CMV-seronegative. The chain joins TRBV9 to TRBJ2-1; tentative D call: TRBD1 (7 bases). Sequenced: PBMCs. In DNA, the CDR3 is TGTGCCAGCAGTCCCAGGGGGGTCGATGAGCAGTTCTTC. It translates to CASSPRGVDEQFF.